This T cell receptor beta chain comes out of a study of control samples from healthy donors and cancer patients. Germline V CDR1 and CDR2: MDHEN, SYDVKM. The CDR3 runs 16 residues. Trimming at V came to 6 bases and at J to 1 base, leaving 9 bases not matched to a gene. The table came from immunoSEQ multiplex PCR; TCRdb's copy has only in-frame clones and leaves some out. The repertoire holds approximately 110,000 clones, with roughly four fifths as singletons. This chain uses TRBV28 with TRBJ1-2; 9 bases align to TRBD1. Sequenced sample: blood. This TCR came from a woman aged 45-65 years in good health. The CDR3 region has the DNA TGTGCCAGCAGCCCGGGGACAGGGAGTCGTAACTATGGCTACACCTTC. The encoded protein is CASSPGTGSRNYGYTF.